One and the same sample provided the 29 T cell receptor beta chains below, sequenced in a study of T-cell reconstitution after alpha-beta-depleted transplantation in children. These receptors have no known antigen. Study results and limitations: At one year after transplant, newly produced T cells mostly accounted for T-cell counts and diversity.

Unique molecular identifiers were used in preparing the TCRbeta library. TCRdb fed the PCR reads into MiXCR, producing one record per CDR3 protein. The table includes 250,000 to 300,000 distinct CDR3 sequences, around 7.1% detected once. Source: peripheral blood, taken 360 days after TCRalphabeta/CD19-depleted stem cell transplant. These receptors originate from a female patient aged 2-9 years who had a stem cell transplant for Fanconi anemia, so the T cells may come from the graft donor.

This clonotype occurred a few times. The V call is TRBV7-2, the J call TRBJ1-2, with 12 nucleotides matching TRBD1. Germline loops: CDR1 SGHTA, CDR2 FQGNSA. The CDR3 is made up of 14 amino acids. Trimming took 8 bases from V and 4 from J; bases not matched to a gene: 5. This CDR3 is CASGGTGGVYGYTF. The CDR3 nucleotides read TGTGCCAGCGGGGGGACAGGGGGCGTCTATGGCTACACCTTC.

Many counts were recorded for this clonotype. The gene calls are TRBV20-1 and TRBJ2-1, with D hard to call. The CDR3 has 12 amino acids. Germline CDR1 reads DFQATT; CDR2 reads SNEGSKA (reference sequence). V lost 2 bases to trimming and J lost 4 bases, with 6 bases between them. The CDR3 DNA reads TGCAGTGCTAGACAGAGTTACAATGAGCAGTTCTTC. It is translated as CSARQSYNEQFF.

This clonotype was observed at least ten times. CDR3: CATLTGANYGYTF. The CDR3 DNA reads TGTGCCACTCTGACAGGGGCTAACTATGGCTACACCTTC. The rearrangement joins TRBV6-5 to TRBJ1-2, with TRBD1 matching over 8 bases. J lost 0 bases, V lost 10 bases, and 4 bases had no gene match. The length of the CDR3 is 13 residues. CDR1 is MNHEY and CDR2 is SVGAGI in the germline V gene.

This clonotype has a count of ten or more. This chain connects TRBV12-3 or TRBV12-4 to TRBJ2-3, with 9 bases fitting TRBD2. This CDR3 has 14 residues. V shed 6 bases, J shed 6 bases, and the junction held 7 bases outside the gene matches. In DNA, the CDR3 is TGTGCCAGCAGAGAGGCGGGGGGGCGGGATACGCAGTATTTT. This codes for CASREAGGRDTQYF.

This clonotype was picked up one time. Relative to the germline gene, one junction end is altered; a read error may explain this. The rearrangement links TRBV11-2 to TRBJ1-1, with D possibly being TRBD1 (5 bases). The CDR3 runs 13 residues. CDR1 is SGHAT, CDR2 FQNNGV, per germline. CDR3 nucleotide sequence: TGTGCCAGCAGCTTAGTTAGGGGAACTGAAGCTTCCTTT. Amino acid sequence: CASSLVRGTEASF.

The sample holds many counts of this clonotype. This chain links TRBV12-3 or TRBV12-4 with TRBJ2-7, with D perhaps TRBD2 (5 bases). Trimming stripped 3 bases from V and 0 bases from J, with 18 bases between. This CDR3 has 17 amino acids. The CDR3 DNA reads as TGTGCCAGCAGTTTTGTCGTCGGGTCTGGAGGCTCCTACGAGCAGTACTTC. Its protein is CASSFVVGSGGSYEQYF.

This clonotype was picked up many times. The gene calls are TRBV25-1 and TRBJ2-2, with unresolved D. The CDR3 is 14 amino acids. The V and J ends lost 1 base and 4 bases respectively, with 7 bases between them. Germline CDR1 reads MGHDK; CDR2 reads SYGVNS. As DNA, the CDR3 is TGTGCCAGCAGTGAATTAAGGATCACCGGGGAGCTGTTTTTT. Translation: CASSELRITGELFF.

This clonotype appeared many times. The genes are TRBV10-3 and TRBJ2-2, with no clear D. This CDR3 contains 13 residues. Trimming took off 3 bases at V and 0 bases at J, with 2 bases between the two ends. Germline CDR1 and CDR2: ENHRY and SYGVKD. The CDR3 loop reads CAISDSNTGELFF. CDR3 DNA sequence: TGTGCCATCAGTGATTCGAACACCGGGGAGCTGTTTTTT.

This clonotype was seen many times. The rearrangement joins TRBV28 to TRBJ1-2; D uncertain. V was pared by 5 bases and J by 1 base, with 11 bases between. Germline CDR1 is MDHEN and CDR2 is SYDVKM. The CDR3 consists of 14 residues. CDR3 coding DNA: TGTGCCAGCAGTGCCTCCGGGATTAACTATGGCTACACCTTC. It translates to CASSASGINYGYTF.

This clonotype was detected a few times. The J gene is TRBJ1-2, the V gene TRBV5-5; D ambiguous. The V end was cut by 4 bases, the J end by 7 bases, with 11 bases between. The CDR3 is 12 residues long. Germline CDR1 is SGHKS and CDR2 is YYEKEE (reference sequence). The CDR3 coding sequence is TGTGCCAGCAGCGGCGGGCCCTTTGGCTACACCTTC. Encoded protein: CASSGGPFGYTF.

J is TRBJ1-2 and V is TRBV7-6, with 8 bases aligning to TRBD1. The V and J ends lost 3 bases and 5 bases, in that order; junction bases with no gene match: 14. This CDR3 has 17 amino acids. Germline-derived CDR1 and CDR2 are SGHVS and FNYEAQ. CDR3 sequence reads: CASSFCRGQGADYGYTF. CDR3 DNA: TGTGCCAGCAGCTTTTGCCGAGGGCAGGGGGCAGATTATGGCTACACCTTC. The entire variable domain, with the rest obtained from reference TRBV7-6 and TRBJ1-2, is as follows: GAGVSQSPRYKVTKRGQDVALRCDPISGHVSLYWYRQALGQGPEFLTYFNYEAQQDKSGLPNDRFSAERPEGSISTLTIQRTEQRDSAMYRCASSFCRGQGADYGYTFGSGTRLTVV.

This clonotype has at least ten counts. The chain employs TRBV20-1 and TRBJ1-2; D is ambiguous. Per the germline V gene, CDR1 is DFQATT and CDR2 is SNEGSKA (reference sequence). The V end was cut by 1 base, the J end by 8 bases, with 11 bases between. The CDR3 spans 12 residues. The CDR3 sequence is CSARGVGWGYTF. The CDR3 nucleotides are TGCAGTGCTAGAGGGGTAGGGTGGGGCTACACCTTC.

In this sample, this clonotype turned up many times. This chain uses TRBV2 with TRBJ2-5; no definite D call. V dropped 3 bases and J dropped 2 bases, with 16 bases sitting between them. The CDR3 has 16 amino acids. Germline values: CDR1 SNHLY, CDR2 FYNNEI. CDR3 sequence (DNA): TGTGCCAGCAGTGATTATCTACCGCTGGGACAAGAGACCCAGTACTTC. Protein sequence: CASSDYLPLGQETQYF.

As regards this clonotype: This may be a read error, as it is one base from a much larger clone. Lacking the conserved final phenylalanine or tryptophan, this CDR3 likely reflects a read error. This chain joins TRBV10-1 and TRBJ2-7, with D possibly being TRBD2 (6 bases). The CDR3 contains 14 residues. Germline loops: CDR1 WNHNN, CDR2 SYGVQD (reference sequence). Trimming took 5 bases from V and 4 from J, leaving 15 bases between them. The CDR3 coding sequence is TGCGCCAGCAGTCCCGGGGGTAGAGGATACGAGCAGTACATC. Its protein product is CASSPGGRGYEQYI.

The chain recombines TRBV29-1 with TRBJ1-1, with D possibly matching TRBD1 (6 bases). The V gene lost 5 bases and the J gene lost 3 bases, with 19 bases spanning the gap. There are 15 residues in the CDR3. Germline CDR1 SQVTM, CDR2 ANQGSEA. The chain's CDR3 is CSVKGGLGGDTEAFF. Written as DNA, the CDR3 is TGCAGCGTTAAGGGGGGTTTGGGGGGGGACACTGAAGCTTTCTTT.

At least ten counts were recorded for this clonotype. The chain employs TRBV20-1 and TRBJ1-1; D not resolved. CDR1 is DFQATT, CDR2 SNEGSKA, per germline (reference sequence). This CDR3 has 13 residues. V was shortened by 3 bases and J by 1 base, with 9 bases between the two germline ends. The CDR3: CSASQGWNTEAFF. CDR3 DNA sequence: TGCAGTGCTAGCCAAGGGTGGAACACTGAAGCTTTCTTT.

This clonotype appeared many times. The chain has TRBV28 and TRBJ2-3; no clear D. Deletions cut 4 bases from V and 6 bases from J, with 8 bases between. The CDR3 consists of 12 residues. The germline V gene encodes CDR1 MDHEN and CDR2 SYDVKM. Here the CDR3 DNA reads TGTGCCAGCAGTTCCCTTTCGGATACGCAGTATTTT. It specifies CASSSLSDTQYF.

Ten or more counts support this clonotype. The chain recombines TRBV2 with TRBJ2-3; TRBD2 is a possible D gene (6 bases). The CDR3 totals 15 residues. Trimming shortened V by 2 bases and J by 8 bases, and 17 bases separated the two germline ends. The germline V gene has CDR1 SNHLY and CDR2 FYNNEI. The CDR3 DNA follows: TGTGCCAGCAGTGAACCTAGCGTACCACGTCCTACGCAGTATTTT. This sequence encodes CASSEPSVPRPTQYF. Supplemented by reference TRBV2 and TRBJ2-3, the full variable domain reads EPEVTQTPSHQVTQMGQEVILRCVPISNHLYFYWYRQILGQKVEFLVSFYNNEISEKSEIFDDQFSVERPDGSNFTLKIRSTKLEDSAMYFCASSEPSVPRPTQYFGPGTRLTVL.

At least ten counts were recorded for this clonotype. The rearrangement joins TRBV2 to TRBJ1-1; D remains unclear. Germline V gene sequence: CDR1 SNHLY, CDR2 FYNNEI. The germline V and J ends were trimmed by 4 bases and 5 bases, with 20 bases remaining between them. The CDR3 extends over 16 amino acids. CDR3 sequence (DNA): TGTGCCAGCAGTGGTTCGTTGCATGAGTTATGGACTGAAGCTTTCTTT. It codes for CASSGSLHELWTEAFF.

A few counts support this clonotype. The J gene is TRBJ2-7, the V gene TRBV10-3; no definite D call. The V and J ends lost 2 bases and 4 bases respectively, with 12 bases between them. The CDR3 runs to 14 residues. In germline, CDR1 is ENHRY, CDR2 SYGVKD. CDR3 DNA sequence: TGTGCCATCAGTGAGGGGAACTCCCCGTACGAGCAGTACTTC. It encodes CAISEGNSPYEQYF.

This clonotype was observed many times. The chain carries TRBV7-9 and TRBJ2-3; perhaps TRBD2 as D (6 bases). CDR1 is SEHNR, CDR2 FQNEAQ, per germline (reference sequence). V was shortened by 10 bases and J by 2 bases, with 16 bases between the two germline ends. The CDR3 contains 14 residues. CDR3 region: CATPGTSTTDTQYF. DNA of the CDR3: TGTGCCACCCCGGGTACTAGCACCACAGATACGCAGTATTTT. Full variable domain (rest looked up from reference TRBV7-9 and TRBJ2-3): DTGVSQNPRHKITKRGQNVTFRCDPISEHNRLYWYRQTLGQGPEFLTYFQNEAQLEKSRLLSDRFSAERPKGSFSTLEIQRTEQGDSAMYLCATPGTSTTDTQYFGPGTRLTVL.

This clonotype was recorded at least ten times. DNA for the CDR3: TGTGCCAGCACAAGAAGGGTGGACGGGGAGCTGTTTTTT. Protein product: CASTRRVDGELFF. V usage is TRBV2 and J usage is TRBJ2-2; D unresolved. The CDR3 length is 13 residues. Germline V gene lookup returns CDR1 SNHLY and CDR2 FYNNEI. Trimming shortened V by 7 bases and J by 7 bases, and 13 bases separated the two germline ends.

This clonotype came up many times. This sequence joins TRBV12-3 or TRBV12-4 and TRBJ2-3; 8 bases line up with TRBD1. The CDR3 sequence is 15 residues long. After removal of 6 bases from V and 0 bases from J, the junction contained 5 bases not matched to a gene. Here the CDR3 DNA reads TGTGCCAGCAGCCCGGACAGGGCTAGCACAGATACGCAGTATTTT. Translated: CASSPDRASTDTQYF.

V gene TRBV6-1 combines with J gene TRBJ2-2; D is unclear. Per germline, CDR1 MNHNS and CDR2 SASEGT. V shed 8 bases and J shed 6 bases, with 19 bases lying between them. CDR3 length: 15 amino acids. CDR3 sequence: CASRRINPYSGELFF. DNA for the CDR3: TGTGCCAGCCGACGGATTAACCCGTATTCCGGGGAGCTGTTTTTT.

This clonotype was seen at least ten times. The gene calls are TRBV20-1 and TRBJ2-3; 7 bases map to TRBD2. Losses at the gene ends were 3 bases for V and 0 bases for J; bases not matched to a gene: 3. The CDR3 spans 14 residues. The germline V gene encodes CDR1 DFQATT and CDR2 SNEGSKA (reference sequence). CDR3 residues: CSARTSPSTDTQYF. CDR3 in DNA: TGCAGTGCTAGGACTAGCCCAAGCACAGATACGCAGTATTTT.

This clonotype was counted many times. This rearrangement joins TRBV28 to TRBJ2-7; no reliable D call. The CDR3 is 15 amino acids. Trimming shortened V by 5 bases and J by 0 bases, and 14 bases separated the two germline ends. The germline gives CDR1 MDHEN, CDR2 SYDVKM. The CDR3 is CASSQRKQISYEQYF. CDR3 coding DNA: TGTGCCAGCAGTCAAAGGAAACAGATCTCCTACGAGCAGTACTTC.

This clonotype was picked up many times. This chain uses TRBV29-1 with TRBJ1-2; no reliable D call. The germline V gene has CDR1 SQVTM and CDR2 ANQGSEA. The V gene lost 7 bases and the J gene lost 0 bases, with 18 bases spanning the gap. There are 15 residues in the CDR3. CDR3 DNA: TGCAGCGCTGCTGGACCTCTAAATCCTAACTATGGCTACACCTTC. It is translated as CSAAGPLNPNYGYTF.

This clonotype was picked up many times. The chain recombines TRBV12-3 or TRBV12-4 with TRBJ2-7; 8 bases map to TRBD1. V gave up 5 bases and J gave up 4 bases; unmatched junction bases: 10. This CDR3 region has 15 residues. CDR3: CASSPRGQAAYEQYF. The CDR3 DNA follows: TGTGCCAGCAGTCCGAGGGGACAGGCCGCGTACGAGCAGTACTTC.

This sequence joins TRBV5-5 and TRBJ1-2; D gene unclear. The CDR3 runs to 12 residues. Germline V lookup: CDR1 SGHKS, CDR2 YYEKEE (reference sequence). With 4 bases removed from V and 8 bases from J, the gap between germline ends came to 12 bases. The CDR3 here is CASSGLREGYTF. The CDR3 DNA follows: TGTGCCAGCAGCGGGCTAAGGGAAGGCTACACCTTC.